This T cell receptor beta chain stems from a study of cytomegalovirus exposure and HLA in healthy donors. Study results and caveats: Analyses of presence and absence presupposed an approximately uniform sequencing depth across donors. Several of the most significant clusters appeared, in a later analysis, to be linked to common viral pathogens. A later analysis associated under 20,000 TCR beta sequences with HLA alleles at a 0.05 false discovery rate.

PCR was performed using 60 Vbeta and 13 Jbeta primers. The authors' processing: A later analysis tallied about 80 million unique TCR beta chains, around 10 million of them shared. Generated by immunoSEQ multiplex PCR, the TCRdb table keeps only in-frame clones and is missing some. That table gives V, J and clone size, and the DNA gave D and trimming. The top ten hold roughly 4.2% of the sample, which has some 150,000 clones, roughly 80% seen once. Looked up from germline, CDR1 is MNHNS and CDR2 is SASEGT. The V end lost 1 base, the J end lost 6 bases, and 10 bases lay between the germline ends. The CDR3 totals 14 residues. Many counts were recorded for this clone. Its target is not known.

This TCR was sampled from a man in his forties in good health and CMV-seronegative. The chain combines TRBV6-1 with TRBJ1-5; D gene ambiguous. The sequenced sample was PBMCs. In nucleotides, the CDR3 is TGTGCCAGCAGTGAAGGGGGAGGCGTTCAGCCCCAGCATTTT. This translates into CASSEGGGVQPQHF.